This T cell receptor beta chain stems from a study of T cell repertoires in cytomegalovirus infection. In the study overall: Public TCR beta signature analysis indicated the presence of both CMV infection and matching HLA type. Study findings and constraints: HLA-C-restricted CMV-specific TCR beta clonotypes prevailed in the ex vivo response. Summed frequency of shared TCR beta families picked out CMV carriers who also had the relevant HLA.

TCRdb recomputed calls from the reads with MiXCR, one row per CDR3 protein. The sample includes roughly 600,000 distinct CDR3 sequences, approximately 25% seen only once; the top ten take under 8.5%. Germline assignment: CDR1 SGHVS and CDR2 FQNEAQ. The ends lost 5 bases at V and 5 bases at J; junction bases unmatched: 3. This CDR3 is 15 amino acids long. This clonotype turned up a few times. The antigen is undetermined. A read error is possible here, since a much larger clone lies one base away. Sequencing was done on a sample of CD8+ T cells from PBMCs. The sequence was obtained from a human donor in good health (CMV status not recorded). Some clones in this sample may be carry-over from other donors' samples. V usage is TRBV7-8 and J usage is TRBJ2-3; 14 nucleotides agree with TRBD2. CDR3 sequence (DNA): TGTGCCAGCAGCCAGACTAGCGGGGGGGTAGATACGCAGTATTTT. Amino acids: CASSQTSGGVDTQYF.